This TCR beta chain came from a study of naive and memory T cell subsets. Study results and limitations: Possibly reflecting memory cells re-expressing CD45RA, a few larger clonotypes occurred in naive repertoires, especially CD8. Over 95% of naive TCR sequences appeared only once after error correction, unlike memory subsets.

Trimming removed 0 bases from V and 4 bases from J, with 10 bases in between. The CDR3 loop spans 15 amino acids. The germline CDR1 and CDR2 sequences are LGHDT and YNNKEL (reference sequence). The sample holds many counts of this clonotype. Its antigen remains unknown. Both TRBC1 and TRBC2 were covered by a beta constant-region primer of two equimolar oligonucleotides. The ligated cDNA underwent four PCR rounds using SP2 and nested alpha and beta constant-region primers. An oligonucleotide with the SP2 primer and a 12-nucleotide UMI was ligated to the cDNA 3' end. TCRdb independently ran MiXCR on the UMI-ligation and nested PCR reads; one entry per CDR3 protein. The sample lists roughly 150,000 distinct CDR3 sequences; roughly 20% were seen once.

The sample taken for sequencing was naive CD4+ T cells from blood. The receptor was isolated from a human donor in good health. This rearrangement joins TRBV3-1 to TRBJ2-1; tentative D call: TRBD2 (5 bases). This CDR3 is CASSQEGGLYNEQFF. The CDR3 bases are TGTGCCAGCAGCCAAGAAGGTGGACTTTACAATGAGCAGTTCTTC.